These T cell receptor beta chains were read from a single sample in a study of blood T cell repertoires in COVID-19. The table came from immunoSEQ multiplex PCR; TCRdb's copy has only in-frame clones and leaves some out. The table lists about 50,000 clones, 75% to 85% of them singletons. Sequenced input: peripheral blood. The source of these receptors is a human donor in a cohort sampled during active COVID-19. Both conserved end residues are part of each CDR3. The order of the fields is J gene, D gene, V gene, clone size, CDR3 DNA, CDR3 protein. A D gene is named only where the DNA matches it firmly. For some rows the clone size is stated as once, few or many, or as a class when expanded; others skip it.

j_call: TRBJ2-1
d_call: .
v_call: TRBV7-9
clone_size: .
cdr3_nt: TGTGCCAGCAGCCCGCGTGGTGTTGCGGAAGGTGAGCAGTTCTTC
cdr3_aa: CASSPRGVAEGEQFF

j_call: TRBJ2-2
d_call: .
v_call: TRBV4-2
clone_size: .
cdr3_nt: TGTGCCAGCAGCCCCTGGAGGGTGTCCGGGGAGCTGTTTTTT
cdr3_aa: CASSPWRVSGELFF

j_call: TRBJ1-5
d_call: TRBD1
v_call: TRBV19
clone_size: .
cdr3_nt: TGTGCCAGTAGGGACAGGGTAGGCAATCAGCCCCAGCATTTT
cdr3_aa: CASRDRVGNQPQHF

j_call: TRBJ2-5
d_call: .
v_call: TRBV15
clone_size: .
cdr3_nt: TGTGCCACCAGCAGAGATGGAGCCCAGGGGGAGACCCAGTACTTC
cdr3_aa: CATSRDGAQGETQYF

j_call: TRBJ1-1
d_call: TRBD1
v_call: TRBV5-1
clone_size: .
cdr3_nt: TGCGCCAGCAGCTTGCCCCAGGGACAGGCTGAAGCTTTCTTT
cdr3_aa: CASSLPQGQAEAFF

j_call: TRBJ1-1
d_call: .
v_call: TRBV2
clone_size: .
cdr3_nt: TGTGCCAGCACGTTGGAGCCCGGATCTGAAGCTTTCTTT
cdr3_aa: CASTLEPGSEAFF

j_call: TRBJ1-1
d_call: .
v_call: TRBV29-1
clone_size: .
cdr3_nt: TGCAGCGTTGAAGACGCGTGGGAAGCTTTCTTT
cdr3_aa: CSVEDAWEAFF

j_call: TRBJ1-2
d_call: .
v_call: TRBV19
clone_size: .
cdr3_nt: TGTGCCAGTCGCCTTCGGGGGACCCCCTATGGCTACACCTTC
cdr3_aa: CASRLRGTPYGYTF

j_call: TRBJ2-3
d_call: TRBD2
v_call: TRBV28
clone_size: .
cdr3_nt: TGTGCCAGCAGTGCACCCTTAGCTAGCGGGATGACAGATACGCAGTATTTT
cdr3_aa: CASSAPLASGMTDTQYF

j_call: TRBJ2-1
d_call: TRBD2
v_call: TRBV14
clone_size: .
cdr3_nt: TGTGCCAGCAGCCGACTAGCGGGGAGCAATGAGCAGTTCTTC
cdr3_aa: CASSRLAGSNEQFF

j_call: TRBJ2-3
d_call: TRBD2
v_call: TRBV29-1
clone_size: .
cdr3_nt: TGCAGCGCCGCCGGCGCTAGCGGGAGCACAGATACGCAGTATTTT
cdr3_aa: CSAAGASGSTDTQYF

j_call: TRBJ2-1
d_call: TRBD1
v_call: TRBV18
clone_size: .
cdr3_nt: TGTGCCAGCTCACCTTGGCAGGGGGACAATGAGCAGTTCTTC
cdr3_aa: CASSPWQGDNEQFF

j_call: TRBJ2-5
d_call: TRBD1
v_call: TRBV5-4
clone_size: .
cdr3_nt: TGTGCCAGCAGCAAGACAGGGGATAGGGATCAAGAGACCCAGTACTTC
cdr3_aa: CASSKTGDRDQETQYF

j_call: TRBJ2-1
d_call: TRBD2
v_call: TRBV7-3
clone_size: once
cdr3_nt: TGTGCCAGCAGCCCGCCCGGGAGGGCCTACAATGAGCAGTTCTTC
cdr3_aa: CASSPPGRAYNEQFF

j_call: TRBJ2-1
d_call: TRBD2
v_call: TRBV5-4
clone_size: .
cdr3_nt: TGTGCCAGCAGCGACGTGGGAGGGGAACAAGGGCAGTTCTTC
cdr3_aa: CASSDVGGEQGQFF

j_call: TRBJ2-2
d_call: TRBD1
v_call: TRBV7-2
clone_size: .
cdr3_nt: TGTGCCAGCAGCACGGGACAGGGTTTCACCGGGGAGCTGTTTTTT
cdr3_aa: CASSTGQGFTGELFF

j_call: TRBJ1-2
d_call: TRBD1
v_call: TRBV4-3
clone_size: .
cdr3_nt: TGCGCCAGCAGCCAGGACAGGGTAGGCTACACCTTC
cdr3_aa: CASSQDRVGYTF

j_call: TRBJ1-1
d_call: TRBD1
v_call: TRBV11-2
clone_size: .
cdr3_nt: TGTGCCAGCAGCTCAAGACAGGGGGGGCGGAACACTGAAGCTTTCTTT
cdr3_aa: CASSSRQGGRNTEAFF

j_call: TRBJ1-1
d_call: .
v_call: TRBV12-5
clone_size: few
cdr3_nt: TGTGCTAGTGGTTATTCCGGGGGGAACACTGAAGCTTTCTTT
cdr3_aa: CASGYSGGNTEAFF

j_call: TRBJ2-5
d_call: TRBD2
v_call: TRBV2
clone_size: few
cdr3_nt: TGTGCCAGCGGGAGAAAAGTAATAGCGGGAGAAGAGACCCAGTACTTC
cdr3_aa: CASGRKVIAGEETQYF

j_call: TRBJ1-4
d_call: .
v_call: TRBV4-3
clone_size: .
cdr3_nt: TGCGCCAGCAGCCGAACGGGGTCCGCTAATGAAAAACTGTTTTTT
cdr3_aa: CASSRTGSANEKLFF

j_call: TRBJ1-2
d_call: .
v_call: TRBV3-1/TRBV3-2
clone_size: .
cdr3_nt: TGTGCCAGCAGCCTCGGCAGGGTCAACTATGGCTACACCTTC
cdr3_aa: CASSLGRVNYGYTF

j_call: TRBJ2-5
d_call: TRBD2
v_call: TRBV9
clone_size: .
cdr3_nt: TGTGCCAGCAGCGTAGGTGGGCGGGAGGACGCAGGTTACCAGTACTTC
cdr3_aa: CASSVGGREDAGYQYF

j_call: TRBJ1-6
d_call: TRBD1
v_call: TRBV13
clone_size: .
cdr3_nt: TGTGCCAGCAGCCGACAAAAGGAAAAGACAGGGGCGAATTCACCCCTCCACTTT
cdr3_aa: CASSRQKEKTGANSPLHF

j_call: TRBJ1-4
d_call: TRBD1
v_call: TRBV6-6
clone_size: few
cdr3_nt: TGTGCCAGCAGTTCCGACAGGGGTGGCACTAATGAAAAACTGTTTTTT
cdr3_aa: CASSSDRGGTNEKLFF

j_call: TRBJ1-1
d_call: .
v_call: TRBV3-1/TRBV3-2
clone_size: .
cdr3_nt: TGTGCCAGCAGCCATCGAGCCTCTTCCGCTGAAGCTTTCTTT
cdr3_aa: CASSHRASSAEAFF

j_call: TRBJ2-1
d_call: TRBD2
v_call: TRBV5-1
clone_size: .
cdr3_nt: TGCGCCAGCAGCTTGGCTAGCGGGAGGGACTCCTACAATGAGCAGTTCTTC
cdr3_aa: CASSLASGRDSYNEQFF

j_call: TRBJ2-7
d_call: .
v_call: TRBV20-1
clone_size: .
cdr3_nt: TGCAGTGCTTCTACAGGCTACGAGCAGTACTTC
cdr3_aa: CSASTGYEQYF

j_call: TRBJ2-2
d_call: TRBD1
v_call: TRBV30
clone_size: .
cdr3_nt: TGTGCCTGGAGGCCGGGACAGGGCGGTGCCGGGGAGCTGTTTTTT
cdr3_aa: CAWRPGQGGAGELFF

j_call: TRBJ2-7
d_call: TRBD2
v_call: TRBV3-1/TRBV3-2
clone_size: .
cdr3_nt: TGTGCCAGCAGCCAGGGGACTAGCGGGAGGGGAGAGCAGTACTTC
cdr3_aa: CASSQGTSGRGEQYF

j_call: TRBJ1-4
d_call: .
v_call: TRBV24-1
clone_size: .
cdr3_nt: TGTGCCACCAGTGATTTGCCACAGACTAATGAAAAACTGTTTTTT
cdr3_aa: CATSDLPQTNEKLFF

j_call: TRBJ1-3
d_call: .
v_call: TRBV28
clone_size: once
cdr3_nt: TGTGCCACCCTCGGAGACTCTGGAAACACCATATATTTT
cdr3_aa: CATLGDSGNTIYF

j_call: TRBJ2-6
d_call: .
v_call: TRBV30
clone_size: once
cdr3_nt: TGTGCCTGGAGTGTTGGTGACAGAGACTCTGGGGCCAACGTCCTGACTTTC
cdr3_aa: CAWSVGDRDSGANVLTF

j_call: TRBJ2-5
d_call: .
v_call: TRBV5-4
clone_size: .
cdr3_nt: TGTGCCAGCACCCTACCGGGACAAGAGACCCAGTACTTC
cdr3_aa: CASTLPGQETQYF

j_call: TRBJ2-1
d_call: TRBD2
v_call: TRBV7-3
clone_size: .
cdr3_nt: TGTGCCAGCAGCTTATCCCCTAGCGGAACCTGGGGCAATGAGCAGTTCTTC
cdr3_aa: CASSLSPSGTWGNEQFF

j_call: TRBJ1-1
d_call: TRBD1
v_call: TRBV5-4
clone_size: .
cdr3_nt: TGTGCCAGCAGCTCCCATCGCCCGGGACAGGGGAGTACGACTGAAGCTTTCTTT
cdr3_aa: CASSSHRPGQGSTTEAFF

j_call: TRBJ1-2
d_call: TRBD1
v_call: TRBV19
clone_size: .
cdr3_nt: TGTGCCAGCGCCGACAGGGGGTATGGCTACACCTTC
cdr3_aa: CASADRGYGYTF